This T cell receptor (beta chain) derives from a study of blood T cell repertoires in COVID-19. As for the study in general: The analysed material was cDNA or gDNA that came from T cells, B-cell-depleted T cells, or PBMCs.

CDR1 is SGHRS and CDR2 is YFSETQ in the germline V gene. Between the trimmed V and J ends, which lost 5 bases and 5 bases, there was a span of 10 bases. The CDR3 is 12 amino acids. As originally analysed: How many nucleated cells were present was estimated from reference gene primer amplification. Sequenced by immunoSEQ multiplex PCR; TCRdb stores in-frame clones only, minus some. Clone size and V and J calls were adopted from that table, with D and trimming inferred from the DNA. The top ten clones hold 20% to 25% of a sample with approximately 46,000 clones, 81% of them seen once. The sequence came from a woman of 80 years or more with COVID-19, enrolled during active disease. Sample: peripheral blood. V gene TRBV5-1 combines with J gene TRBJ2-5, with D perhaps matching TRBD1 (5 bases). Written as DNA, the CDR3 is TGCGCCAGCAGTGACCCAGGGGAGACCCAGTACTTC. The encoded protein is CASSDPGETQYF.